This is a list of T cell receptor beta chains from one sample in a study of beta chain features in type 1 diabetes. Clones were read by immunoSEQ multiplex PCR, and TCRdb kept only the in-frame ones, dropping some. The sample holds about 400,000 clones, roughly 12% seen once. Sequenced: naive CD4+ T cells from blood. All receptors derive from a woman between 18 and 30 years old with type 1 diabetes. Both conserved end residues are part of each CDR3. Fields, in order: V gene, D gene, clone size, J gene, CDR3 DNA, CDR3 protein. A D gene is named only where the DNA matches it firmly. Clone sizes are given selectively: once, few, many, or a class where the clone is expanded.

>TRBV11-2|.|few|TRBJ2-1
TGTGCCAGCAGCTTAGGACAGAACAATGAGCAGTTCTTC
CASSLGQNNEQFF
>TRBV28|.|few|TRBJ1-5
TGTGCCAGCAGCGAACGGGGTTCAAATCAGCCCCAGCATTTT
CASSERGSNQPQHF
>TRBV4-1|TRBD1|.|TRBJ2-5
TGCGCCAGCACCCAGACAGGGACGGAGACCCAGTACTTC
CASTQTGTETQYF
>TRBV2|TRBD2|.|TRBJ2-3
TGTGCCAGCAGGACTAGCATAGGGCGTGTTGCAGATACGCAGTATTTT
CASRTSIGRVADTQYF
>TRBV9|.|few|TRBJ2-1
TGTGCCAGCAGCGTCACCTACAATGAGCAGTTCTTC
CASSVTYNEQFF
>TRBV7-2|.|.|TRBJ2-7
TGTGCCAGCAGCGACCCATCGGACTATTTCTCCGAGCAGTACTTC
CASSDPSDYFSEQYF
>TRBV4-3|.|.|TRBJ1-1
TGCGCCAGCAGCCAAGATCCAACGACTGTCACTGAAGCTTTCTTT
CASSQDPTTVTEAFF
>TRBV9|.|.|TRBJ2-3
TGTGCCAGCAGCTCACGGACTTTGCCCCAAGATACGCAGTATTTT
CASSSRTLPQDTQYF
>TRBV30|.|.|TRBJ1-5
TGTGCCTGGAGTGTCGCGGCTTATCAGCCCCAGCATTTT
CAWSVAAYQPQHF
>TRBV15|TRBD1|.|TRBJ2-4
TGTGCCACCAGCAGAGGCCCCGGACAGGGGGCCAAAAACATTCAGTACTTC
CATSRGPGQGAKNIQYF
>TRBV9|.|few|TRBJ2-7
TGTGCCAGCAGCGTTGGCACACGATCCGGGACATTCTCCTACGAGCAGTACTTC
CASSVGTRSGTFSYEQYF
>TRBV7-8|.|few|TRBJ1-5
TGTGCCAGCAGCTGGCGGCGAATCTCCTCCAGCAATCAGCCCCAGCATTTT
CASSWRRISSSNQPQHF
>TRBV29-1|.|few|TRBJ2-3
TGCAGCGTTGAACCCTACAGCGGGAGCACAGATACGCAGTATTTT
CSVEPYSGSTDTQYF
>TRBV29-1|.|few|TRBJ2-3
TGCAGCGTCTCCGGGACAATAACAGATACGCAGTATTTT
CSVSGTITDTQYF
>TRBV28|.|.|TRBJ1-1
TGTGCCAGCAGTTCGGCGGGACTCAGGAACACTGAAGCTTTCTTT
CASSSAGLRNTEAFF
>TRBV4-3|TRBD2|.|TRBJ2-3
TGCGCCAGCAGCCGTACTAGCGGGAGGTTCACAGATACGCAGTATTTT
CASSRTSGRFTDTQYF
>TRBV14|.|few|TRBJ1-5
TGTGCCAGCAGCTTCACAAATCAGCCCCAGCATTTT
CASSFTNQPQHF
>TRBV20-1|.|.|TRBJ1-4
TGCAGTACCAGGGTTAATGAAAAACTGTTTTTT
CSTRVNEKLFF
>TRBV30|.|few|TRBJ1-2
TGTGCCTGGAGTACGGGGGCTAACTATGGCTACACCTTC
CAWSTGANYGYTF
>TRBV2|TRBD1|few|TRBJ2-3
TGTGCCAGCAGTCGATCAACACAGGGGGCAGGCACAGATACGCAGTATTTT
CASSRSTQGAGTDTQYF
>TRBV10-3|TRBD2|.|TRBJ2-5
TGTGCCACGGGAGGGCAGATCCAGGAGACCCAGTACTTC
CATGGQIQETQYF
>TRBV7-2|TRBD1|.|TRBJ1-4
TGTGCCAGCAGCCGCGACAGGGCTAATGAAAAACTGTTTTTT
CASSRDRANEKLFF
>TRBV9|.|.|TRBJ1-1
TGTGCCAGCAGCGTCCGTTTGAACACTGAAGCTTTCTTT
CASSVRLNTEAFF
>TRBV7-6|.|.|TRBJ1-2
TGTGCCAGCAGCTTGGAGGGCGCGGGGGGCTACACCTTC
CASSLEGAGGYTF